This TCR beta chain is drawn from a study of blood T cell repertoires in COVID-19. Method: immunoSEQ multiplex PCR; TCRdb's copy keeps in-frame clones and lacks some. In the table there are around 99,000 clones, over 60% of which are singletons. CDR3 size: 15 residues. The germline V gene encodes CDR1 MNHEY and CDR2 SVGEGT. The germline V and J ends were trimmed by 4 bases and 5 bases, with 17 bases remaining between them. The sequenced sample consisted of peripheral blood. This rearrangement joins TRBV6-2 or TRBV6-3 to TRBJ1-1; D may be TRBD1 (6 bases). This clonotype originated in a man aged 50 or older who had recovered from COVID-19. CDR3 amino acids: CASSSRMTGATEAFF. Here the CDR3 DNA reads TGTGCCAGCAGTTCAAGAATGACAGGCGCTACTGAAGCTTTCTTT.